What follows describes a single T cell receptor beta chain. The antigen remains unidentified. The record originates from a study of shared clonotypes between healthy human individuals. Turning to the study itself: Each donor's CD8 memory used one plate, CD8 naive two, each CD4 subset three.

The CDR3 covers 14 residues. The V segment lost 7 bases and the J segment 2 bases; nucleotides outside the gene matches: 6. CDR1 and CDR2 (germline): SNHLY, FYNNEI. Profiled with immunoSEQ multiplex PCR; TCRdb holds only in-frame clones, not every one. The sample records 1.5 million to 2.5 million clones, approximately 94% being singletons. Study results and caveats: The expectation was that sequencing depth would affect clonotype sharing among donors. Sorted-subset sequencing was shown by rarefaction to be incomplete despite large depth.

Naive CD8 populations comprised CD45RO-negative cells positively selected for CCR7, excluding terminally differentiated effector memory CD45RA+ cells. V is TRBV2 and J is TRBJ2-7, with 9 bases matching TRBD2. The receptor was derived from a man younger than 35 in good health. The sequenced sample was naive CD8+ T cells sorted from blood. The CDR3 DNA sequence: TGTGCCAGCACCGGGACTAGCTATACCTACGAGCAGTACTTC. It is translated as CASTGTSYTYEQYF.